The clone carrying this TCR beta chain showed up just once. The authors sequenced TCR beta from blood CD8+ and CD4+ T cells. Matched for age and sex, the controls were healthy donors. TEMRA cells were FACS-enriched, and CD8+ and CD4+ T cells were isolated negatively. This entry comes from a study of CD8 T cells in Susac syndrome. Reverse transcription of about 0.45 to 1 ug RNA used random hexamers. Each CDR3 protein is one row after TCRdb ran MiXCR on the immunoSEQ multiplex PCR reads. The sample contains 130,000 to 150,000 distinct CDR3 sequences, 94% of which appear only once. The V gene's germline CDR1 is DFQATT and CDR2 SNEGSKA (reference sequence). Germline trimming cut 5 bases from V and 8 bases from J; bases unmatched to any gene: 4. The CDR3 spans 11 residues.

The sequenced sample was CD8+ T cells from PBMCs. The clonotype originates from a human donor in good health. The chain couples TRBV20-1 to TRBJ1-1; 8 bases are a match to TRBD1. As DNA, the CDR3 is TGCAGTGCTCCTCGACAGGGGGAAGCTTTCTTT. Its translation: CSAPRQGEAFF.